The clone carrying this T cell receptor beta chain was counted a few times. Its target is unknown. The sample originates from a study of tumor and adjacent non-tumor tissue in lung cancer. Study background: Patients were aged roughly 31 to 76, around ten men and 5 women, stage I to III. Study outcomes and limitations: Normal lung showed higher cumulative top 100 clone frequency than tumor.

The library came from three nested PCR rounds adapted from ARM-PCR protocols. In TCRdb, the multiplex PCR reads were re-called with MiXCR into one record per CDR3 protein. The repertoire includes about 200,000 distinct CDR3 sequences, over 55% of them detected once, and under 30% sits in the top ten. From germline, CDR1 is MGHRA and CDR2 YSYEKL. The V end lost 1 base, the J end lost 4 bases, and 13 bases lay between the germline ends. This CDR3 is built from 15 residues. This sample's RNA came from whole unsorted tissue. Chemotherapy-naive patients with new lung cancer underwent thoracic surgery in China, August–late 2014.

V is TRBV4-1 and J is TRBJ1-2, with TRBD1 as a possible D gene (5 bases). Sequenced sample: lung tumor tissue. This TCR came from a man aged 55 to 70 with non-small cell lung cancer. CDR3 in amino acids: CASSQVNRGLYGYTF. In DNA, the CDR3 is TGCGCCAGCAGCCAAGTGAACCGGGGCCTCTATGGCTACACCTTC.